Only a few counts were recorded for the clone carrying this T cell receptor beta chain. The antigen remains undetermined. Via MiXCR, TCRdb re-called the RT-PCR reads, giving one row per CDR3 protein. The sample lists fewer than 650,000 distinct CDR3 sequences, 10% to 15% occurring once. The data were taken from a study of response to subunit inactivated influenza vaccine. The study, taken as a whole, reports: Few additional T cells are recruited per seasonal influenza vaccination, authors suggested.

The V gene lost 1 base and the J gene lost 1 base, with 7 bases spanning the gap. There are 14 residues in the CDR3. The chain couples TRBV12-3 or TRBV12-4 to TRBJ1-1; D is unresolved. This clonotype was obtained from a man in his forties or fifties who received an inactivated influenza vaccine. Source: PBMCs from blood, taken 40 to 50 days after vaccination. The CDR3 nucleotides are TGTGCCAGCAGTTTAGGGCTCAGGAACACTGAAGCTTTCTTT. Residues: CASSLGLRNTEAFF.